This T cell receptor beta chain was sequenced during a study of a mutant IDH1 vaccine in newly diagnosed glioma. Trimming removed 5 bases at V and 4 bases at J, with 9 bases between. The CDR3 runs 12 residues. The germline V gene has CDR1 MDHEN and CDR2 SYDVKM. Note on this clone: Antigen: not known.

TCRdb's table, derived via immunoSEQ multiplex PCR, lists solely in-frame clones and lacks some. Of tens of thousands of clones in the sample, nearly 90% are singletons; the top ten hold 0.77%. The time point: week 47, end of study. Vaccine doses each comprised 300 ug of mutant IDH1 20-mer peptide, with topical imiquimod. Sequencing used PBMCs, obtained from a glioma patient whose treatment included an IDH1 peptide vaccine. The sequence derives from a woman aged 50 to 65 with glioma. V gene TRBV28 combines with J gene TRBJ2-7; perhaps TRBD1 as D (5 bases). In nucleotides, the CDR3 is TGTGCCAGCAGTCTGACAGATTACGAGCAGTACTTC. Residues: CASSLTDYEQYF.